This TCR beta chain was obtained from a study of ipilimumab plus nivolumab after autologous stem cell transplantation (dated by TCRdb to the early 2020s). About the full investigation: A median of roughly 5 ipilimumab doses and 8 nivolumab doses was received by trial patients. The myeloma cohort included high-risk transplant-naive patients and patients relapsing within 3 years of a first autologous transplant. The trial enrolled patients with high-risk diffuse large B cell lymphoma, mature T cell lymphoma, or multiple myeloma undergoing autologous transplant. Some 34 patients made up the trial's intent-to-treat population. Findings and caveats that apply to the study as a whole: According to the authors, a biologic rationale for studying the approach further came from T cell receptor repertoire, regulatory T cell phenotype and gut microbiota profiles. Combined checkpoint inhibition appeared tolerable as post-transplant consolidation, according to the authors' conclusion.

Libraries were prepared through the immunoSEQ multiplex PCR assay. This immuneACCESS table, as held by TCRdb, lists in-frame sequences with V and J called but not all clones. Of the missing ones, under half trace to an unresolved V gene in checked studies; the others have no known cause. Present in this sample are about 4,800 clones, approximately 70% of which were seen just once. The ten largest clones capture roughly 27% of the sample. The cysteine opens and the phenylalanine closes a CDR3 of 15 amino acids. CDR3 DNA is the only sequence kept; it has 45 bases, read in frame from the first base. A distance of 10 bases separates the germline ends of V and J, which lose 2 bases and 2 bases respectively. CDR1 SGHNT and CDR2 YENEEA were looked up in the germline V gene. Checkpoint therapy was initiated 14 to 28 days after autologous transplant, and ipilimumab was administered at 1 mg/kg intravenously on day 1 of selected weeks. Patients received nivolumab at 3 mg/kg intravenously on day 1 of weeks 1, 4, 7, 10, and every two weeks through week 26. Combined checkpoint inhibition with ipilimumab and nivolumab as consolidation after autologous stem cell transplantation was tested in a Phase Ib clinical trial.

In its sample, this clone was seen a few times. Its cognate antigen has yet to be identified. No base-level quality is on record; no much larger clone is a single base apart. Sequencing was performed on PBMCs, taken in a trial of ipilimumab plus nivolumab as post-transplant consolidation. The TCR comes from a male donor with multiple myeloma. The chain couples TRBV11-3 to TRBJ2-1; a tentative D call is TRBD1 (6 bases match). CDR3 loop: CASSLRDTTYNEQFF. DNA sequence: TGTGCCAGCAGCTTACGGGACACGACCTACAATGAGCAGTTCTTC.